This paragraph reports one T cell receptor beta chain. Its specific antigen is unknown. Qualities for individual bases were not recorded, and no much larger clone is one base off. This sample is part of a study of blood T cell repertoires in COVID-19 (TCRdb year 2020). For the study in its entirety: Samples from collaborators originated in the United States, Italy and Spain and spanned both the acute and convalescent phases of COVID-19. A freely available public database, intended as a resource for researchers studying the immune response to SARS-CoV-2, is where the repertoires were released. The material from the prospective study consisted of cDNA or gDNA derived from T cells, B-cell-depleted T cells, or PBMCs. The dataset comprised deeply sampled blood TCRbeta repertoires from subjects exposed to, actively infected with, or recovered from COVID-19. The samples were drawn from the first 160 participants of the ongoing ImmuneRACE study and from some 1,300 subjects provided by 6 global collaborators. HLA class I and class II types, where available, came from metadata supplied by the sample provider rather than from assay-based typing. A de-identified subject ID, COVID-19 status, age in years and sex were almost always included in the sample metadata.

The immunoSEQ Assay, a bias-controlled multiplex PCR, was used to amplify TCRbeta CDR3 regions from genomic DNA. Per the original workflow: Nucleated cell counts per sample were estimated from amplification of reference gene primers within the assay. To quantify the absolute abundance of each unique TCRbeta CDR3 rearrangement, sequence reads were collapsed and filtered. For each sample, productive Simpson clonality was calculated as the square root of Simpson's diversity index across productive rearrangements. Imported from immuneACCESS, the table was reduced by TCRdb to in-frame sequences with V and J called. These copies leave out some clones; in studies compared against another copy, an unresolved V gene accounts for under half, and the cause of the remainder is not known. V, J and clone size are those of that table, while D and trimming were read from the DNA. The sample table shows about 150,000 clones, and about 85% are seen once. Clones ranked in the top ten supply about 2.5% of the sample.

The germline V gene (reference sequence) yields LNHDA for CDR1 and SQIVND for CDR2. V was cut back by 4 bases and J by 4 bases, leaving a gap of 10 bases between them. Spanning cysteine to phenylalanine, the CDR3 consists of 13 amino acids. The retained sequence is limited to the CDR3, 39 bases, with the frame set at the first base. Each collaborating institution followed its own protocols to collect whole blood in K2EDTA tubes. Collaborator samples were shipped for TCRbeta analysis as frozen whole blood, isolated PBMCs, or DNA extracted from either sample type. Broader findings and caveats from the paper: The quantity of clinical and demographic metadata differed by source and by participant and was supplied without curation.

The receptor comes from a woman between 70 and 85 years old with acute or convalescent COVID-19. Recombination connected TRBV19 to TRBJ1-2, and TRBD1 may be the D gene, going by 6 matching bases. The sample consisted of peripheral blood. The CDR3 region reads CASSTGTSYGYTF. The DNA reads as follows: TGTGCCAGTAGTACCGGGACATCCTATGGCTACACCTTC.